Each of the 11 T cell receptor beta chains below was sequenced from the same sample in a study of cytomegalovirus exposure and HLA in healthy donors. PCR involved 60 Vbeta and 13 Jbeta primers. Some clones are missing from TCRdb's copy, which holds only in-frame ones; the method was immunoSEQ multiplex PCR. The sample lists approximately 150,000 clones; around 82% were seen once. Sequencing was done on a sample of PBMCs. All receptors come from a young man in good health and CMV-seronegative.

The CDR3 bases are TGTGCCAGCAGTTACTCACGGGTCTCGAGCTCCTACGAGCAGTACTTC. It translates to CASSYSRVSSSYEQYF. This chain links TRBV6-5 with TRBJ2-7; no clear D. This CDR3 is 16 amino acids long. The germline gives CDR1 MNHEY, CDR2 SVGAGI. V dropped 0 bases and J dropped 0 bases, with 12 bases sitting between them.

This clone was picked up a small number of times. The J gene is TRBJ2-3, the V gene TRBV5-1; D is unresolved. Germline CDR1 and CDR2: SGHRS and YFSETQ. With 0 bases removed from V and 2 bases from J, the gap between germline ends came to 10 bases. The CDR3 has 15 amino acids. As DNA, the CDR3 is TGCGCCAGCAGCTTGGGGCTCTTGAACACAGATACGCAGTATTTT. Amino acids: CASSLGLLNTDTQYF.

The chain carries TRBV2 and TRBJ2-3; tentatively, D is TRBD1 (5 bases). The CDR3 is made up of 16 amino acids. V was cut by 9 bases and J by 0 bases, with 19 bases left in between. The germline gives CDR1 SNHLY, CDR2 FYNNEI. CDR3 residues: CASQNRLSSSTDTQYF. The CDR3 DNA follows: TGTGCCAGTCAAAACAGGCTAAGTTCTAGCACAGATACGCAGTATTTT. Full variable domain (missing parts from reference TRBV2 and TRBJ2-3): EPEVTQTPSHQVTQMGQEVILRCVPISNHLYFYWYRQILGQKVEFLVSFYNNEISEKSEIFDDQFSVERPDGSNFTLKIRSTKLEDSAMYFCASQNRLSSSTDTQYFGPGTRLTVL.

CDR3 nucleotides: TGTGCCAGCAGCAATGTATTCGGGGGCTATGGCTACACCTTC. Its translation: CASSNVFGGYGYTF. This chain joins TRBV6-1 and TRBJ1-2, with a tentative D call TRBD1 (5 bases). The V end was cut by 6 bases, the J end by 4 bases, with 15 bases between. The germline CDR1 and CDR2 sequences are MNHNS and SASEGT. CDR3 length: 14 residues.

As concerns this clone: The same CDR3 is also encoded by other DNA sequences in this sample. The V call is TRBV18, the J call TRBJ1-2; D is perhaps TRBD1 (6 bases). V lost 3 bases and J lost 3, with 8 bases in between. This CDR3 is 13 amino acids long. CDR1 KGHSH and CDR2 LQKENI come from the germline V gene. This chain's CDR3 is CASSPPGDYGYTF. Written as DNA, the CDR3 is TGTGCCAGCTCACCCCCAGGGGACTATGGCTACACCTTC.

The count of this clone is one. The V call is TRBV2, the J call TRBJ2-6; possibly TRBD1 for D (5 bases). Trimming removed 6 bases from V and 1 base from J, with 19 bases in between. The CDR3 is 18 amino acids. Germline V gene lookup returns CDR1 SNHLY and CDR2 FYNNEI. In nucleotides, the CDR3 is TGTGCCAGCAGCCCCCTCCATAACAGGATTTCTGGGGCCAACGTCCTGACTTTC. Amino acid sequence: CASSPLHNRISGANVLTF.

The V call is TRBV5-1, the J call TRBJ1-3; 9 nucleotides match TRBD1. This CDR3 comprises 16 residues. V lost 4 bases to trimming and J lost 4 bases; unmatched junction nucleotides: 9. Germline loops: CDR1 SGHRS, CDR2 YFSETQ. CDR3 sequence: CASSPDGTGIGNTIYF. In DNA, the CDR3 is TGCGCCAGCAGCCCTGACGGGACAGGGATCGGAAACACCATATATTTT.

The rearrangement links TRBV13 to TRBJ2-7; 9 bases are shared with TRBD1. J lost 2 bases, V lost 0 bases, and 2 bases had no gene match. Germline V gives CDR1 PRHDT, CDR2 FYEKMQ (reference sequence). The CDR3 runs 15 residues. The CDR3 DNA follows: TGTGCCAGCAGCTTAGGGGGACAGGGAGCCTACGAGCAGTACTTC. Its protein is CASSLGGQGAYEQYF.

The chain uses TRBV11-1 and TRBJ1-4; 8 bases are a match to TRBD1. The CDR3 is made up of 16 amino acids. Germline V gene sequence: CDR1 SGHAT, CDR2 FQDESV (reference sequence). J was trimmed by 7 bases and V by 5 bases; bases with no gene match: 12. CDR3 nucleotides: TGTGCCAGCAGCCGCACTACAGGGGGAGTCTTTGAAAAACTGTTTTTT. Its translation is CASSRTTGGVFEKLFF.

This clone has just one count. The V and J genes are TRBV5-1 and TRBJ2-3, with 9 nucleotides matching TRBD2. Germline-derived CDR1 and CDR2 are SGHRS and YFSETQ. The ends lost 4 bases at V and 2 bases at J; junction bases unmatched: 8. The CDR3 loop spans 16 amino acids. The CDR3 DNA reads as TGCGCCAGCAGCCCTGGGGTAGCGGGGGACACAGATACGCAGTATTTT. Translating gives CASSPGVAGDTDTQYF.

The CDR3 sequence: CASSVGSEVMNTEAFF. The CDR3 DNA reads as TGTGCCAGCAGCGTAGGGTCGGAGGTCATGAACACTGAAGCTTTCTTT. V is TRBV9 and J is TRBJ1-1; no firm D call. CDR1 SGDLS and CDR2 YYNGEE come from the germline V gene. V was clipped by 0 bases and J by 0 bases, with 12 bases between them. The CDR3 consists of 16 residues.